The 25 T cell receptor beta chains below all came from one sample that was sequenced in a study of tumor-infiltrating lymphocytes in primary liver carcinoma. The input was 450 to 500 ng total RNA; TCR beta cDNA was made from it with a constant-region primer. What produced the TCR beta libraries was three nested multiplex PCR rounds using slightly modified ARM-PCR. TRBV1-TRBV30 forward primers and a C-beta reverse primer were used in the first two PCR rounds, which each ran for 9 to 10 cycles. Via MiXCR, TCRdb re-called the multiplex PCR reads, giving one row per CDR3 protein. The sample lists fewer than 75,000 distinct CDR3 sequences; approximately 74% were seen once. Unsorted bulk tissue of about 20-30 mg yielded co-extracted RNA and DNA. The sample was liver tumor tissue from sampling region 4. Documented subset: tumor region T4, right-lateral pole. The source is a man aged 40-49 years with primary liver carcinoma and hepatitis B virus infection.

The chain employs TRBV12-5 and TRBJ2-7, with TRBD1 matching 7 bases. CDR1 LGHNT and CDR2 FRNRAP come from the germline V gene. This CDR3 has 13 residues. The CDR3 here is CTSEGAGSYEQYF. The CDR3 DNA reads TGTACCAGTGAGGGGGCCGGTTCCTACGAGCAGTACTTC.

Note on this clonotype: One junction end does not reproduce the germline sequence, and a read error may be involved. This chain connects TRBV6-2 or TRBV6-3 to TRBJ2-7; D remains unclear. The CDR3 is 13 residues long. Germline V gene lookup returns CDR1 MNHEY and CDR2 SVGEGT. The chain's CDR3 is CVSSYEIPYGQYF. In DNA form, the CDR3 reads TGTGTCAGCAGTTACGAGATACCCTACGGGCAGTACTTC.

About this clonotype itself: A read error may produce the germline difference seen at one junction end. This rearrangement joins TRBV4-2 to TRBJ2-5; D may correspond to TRBD1 or TRBD2 (5 bases each). Germline CDR1 is LGHNA and CDR2 is YNFKEQ. This CDR3 comprises 15 residues. The CDR3 coding sequence is TGTGCCAGTAGCCAAGAGACCGGGACGGGAGAGACCCAGTACTTC. This sequence encodes CASSQETGTGETQYF.

V and J are TRBV11-2 and TRBJ2-7, with D maybe TRBD2 (6 bases). Trimming shortened V by 5 bases and J by 9 bases, and 14 bases separated the two germline ends. The CDR3 is made up of 12 amino acids. The germline gives CDR1 SGHAT, CDR2 FQNNGV. The DNA for the CDR3 is TGTGCCAGCAGCGCTGGAGGGAGCGGGCAGTACTTC. This gives the protein CASSAGGSGQYF. Together with reference TRBV11-2 and TRBJ2-7, the CDR3 gives the full variable domain: EAGVAQSPRYKIIEKRQSVAFWCNPISGHATLYWYQQILGQGPKLLIQFQNNGVVDDSQLPKDRFSAERLKGVDSTLKIQPAKLEDSAVYLCASSAGGSGQYFGPGTRLTVT.

As to this clonotype: An end of the junction does not agree with germline; a read error may underlie this. V gene TRBV30 combines with J gene TRBJ2-7; D may match TRBD1 or TRBD2 (6 bases each). The CDR3 contains 13 residues. Germline V gene lookup returns CDR1 GTSNPN and CDR2 SVGIG (reference sequence). The CDR3: CPSERGRTYKQYF. CDR3 DNA sequence: TGTCCCAGTGAAAGGGGGAGGACCTACAAGCAGTACTTC.

The count of this clonotype is one. The junction and the germline gene differ at one end; a read error may be behind it. The V gene is TRBV11-2, the J gene TRBJ1-4; no firm D call. The CDR3 length is 15 residues. Germline V lookup: CDR1 SGHAT, CDR2 FQNNGV. DNA of the CDR3: TGTACCAGCAGCTTAGACGGGTTCGCTAATGAGAAACTGCTTTTT. Its translation: CTSSLDGFANEKLLF.

This clonotype has only one observation. At one of its ends the junction is not consistent with the germline gene, which may arise from a read error. The chain couples TRBV10-1 to TRBJ2-2, with 11 positions matching TRBD2. The CDR3 length is 17 residues. Germline-derived CDR1 and CDR2 are WNHNN and SYGVQD (reference sequence). The CDR3 sequence: CAGSDGLAGGGTGGLFF. The CDR3 region has the DNA TGCGCCGGCAGTGATGGGCTAGCGGGAGGAGGTACCGGGGGGCTGTTTTTT.

This clonotype showed up many times. The chain recombines TRBV5-6 with TRBJ2-2; D possibly uses TRBD1 or TRBD2 (5 bases each). Germline assignment: CDR1 SGHDT and CDR2 YYEEEE. The V end was cut by 2 bases, the J end by 6 bases, with 17 bases between. The CDR3 loop spans 16 amino acids. CDR3 nucleotides: TGTGCCAGCAGCTTAGGGACCGAACTACGGGCCGGGGAGCTGTTTTTT. Translating gives CASSLGTELRAGELFF.

The chain links TRBV6-1 to TRBJ2-3, with a weak D call TRBD2 (5 bases). CDR3 length: 12 amino acids. Germline assignment: CDR1 MNHNS and CDR2 SASEGT. Trimming stripped 9 bases from V and 8 bases from J, with 15 bases between. CDR3: CASSIGVGTQYF. In DNA, the CDR3 is TGTGCCAGTTCAATCGGGGTAGGTACGCAGTATTTT.

Worth noting for this clonotype: A read error may account for a junction end that differs from germline. In DNA form, the CDR3 reads TGTGCCAAAAGCTTGGGACTAGCGCGAAGCTCCAACGAGCAGTACTTC. Its protein is CAKSLGLARSSNEQYF. The genes are TRBV11-2 and TRBJ2-7; 10 bases agree with TRBD2. The germline CDR1 and CDR2 sequences are SGHAT and FQNNGV. The CDR3 has 16 residues.

Regarding this clonotype: Relative to the germline gene, one junction end is altered; a read error may explain this. The V and J genes are TRBV19 and TRBJ1-1; D is unresolved. The CDR3 runs 16 residues. Germline CDR1 is LNHDA and CDR2 is SQIVND (reference sequence). Written as DNA, the CDR3 is TGTGCCAGTAGTGCGGCCGTCATCCCTCACCTCACTGAAACTTTCTTT. Its protein is CASSAAVIPHLTETFF.

This clonotype was detected many times. The chain carries TRBV6-1 and TRBJ2-1; 11 nucleotides agree with TRBD1. Germline CDR1 MNHNS, CDR2 SASEGT. J gave up 14 bases and V 1 base, and 10 bases lay outside the gene matches. This CDR3 has 15 amino acids. The CDR3 DNA sequence: TGTGCCAGCAGTGAAGTGGACAGGGGGCGAACTTCCGAGTTCTTC. This sequence encodes CASSEVDRGRTSEFF.

This clonotype was picked up many times. This rearrangement joins TRBV11-2 to TRBJ1-1, with 8 bases that match TRBD1. V lost 2 bases, J lost 6 bases, and 5 bases stayed unmatched. From germline, CDR1 is SGHAT and CDR2 FQNNGV. This CDR3 spans 14 amino acids. The CDR3, as DNA: TGTGCCAGCAGCTTAACCAGGGGGCGAGCTGAAGCTTTCTTT. As protein: CASSLTRGRAEAFF.

The V gene is TRBV4-3, the J gene TRBJ2-7; D is ambiguous. The CDR3 extends over 13 amino acids. V was cut by 8 bases and J by 2 bases, with 13 bases left in between. CDR1 is LGHNA, CDR2 YSLEER, per germline. CDR3 sequence (DNA): TGCGCCAGCGGCCGAGATCTGCCCTACGAGCAGTACTTC. This codes for CASGRDLPYEQYF.

Remarks on this clonotype: Sequence at one end of the junction differs from germline and may be a read error. V is TRBV6-5 and J is TRBJ1-2; D gene uncertain. CDR3 length: 13 residues. Looked up from germline, CDR1 is MNHEY and CDR2 is SVGAGI. CDR3 sequence (DNA): TGTGCCAGCAGTTATGGGCAAAACTATGGCTACGCCTTC. Translation: CASSYGQNYGYAF.

The genes are TRBV7-6 and TRBJ2-1; 7 bases are a match to TRBD1. V gave up 5 bases and J gave up 6 bases; unmatched junction bases: 7. Germline CDR1 reads SGHVS; CDR2 reads FNYEAQ. The CDR3 is 14 amino acids. Written as DNA, the CDR3 is TGTGCCAGCAGCGGACAGGCCGTTTTCAATGAGCAGTTCTTC. This gives the protein CASSGQAVFNEQFF.

This clonotype has ten or more counts. The chain employs TRBV7-9 and TRBJ2-7; D is unresolved. V was clipped by 3 bases and J by 4 bases, with 4 bases between them. CDR1 is SEHNR, CDR2 FQNEAQ, per germline (reference sequence). The CDR3 contains 11 residues. In DNA, the CDR3 is TGTGCCAGCAGCTTTAATTACGAGCAGTACTTC. It yields the protein CASSFNYEQYF.

Worth noting for this clonotype: A single base separates this from a much larger clone, so it may be a read error. The rearrangement joins TRBV29-1 to TRBJ2-3; the match to TRBD2 covers 14 bases. CDR3 length: 17 amino acids. Germline trimming cut 4 bases from V and 4 bases from J; bases unmatched to any gene: 10. CDR1 SQVTM and CDR2 ANQGSEA come from the germline V gene. The CDR3: CSVGGTSGGGGPDTQYF. For the CDR3, the DNA is TGCAGCGTTGGCGGGACTAGCGGGGGAGGGGGCCCAGATACGCAGTATTTT.

Worth noting for this clonotype: A junction boundary mismatches the germline segment, possibly from a read error. J is TRBJ2-3 and V is TRBV29-1; TRBD2 agrees at 12 bases. Germline lookup yields CDR1 SQVTM and CDR2 ANQGSEA. The CDR3 consists of 14 residues. Here the CDR3 DNA reads TGTAGCGGACTAGCGGGATCGGGCACAGATACGCAGTATTTT. As protein: CSGLAGSGTDTQYF.

Worth noting for this clonotype: One end of the junction does not line up with germline, which may come from a read error. The chain uses TRBV4-3 and TRBJ2-7, with D perhaps matching TRBD2 (6 bases). The CDR3 has 15 amino acids. The V gene's germline CDR1 is LGHNA and CDR2 YSLEER. The CDR3 region is CATSQDRETPYEQYF. CDR3 nucleotide sequence: TGTGCCACCAGCCAAGATCGGGAGACTCCATACGAGCAGTACTTC.

With regard to this clonotype: This may stem from a read error, because a much larger clone lies one nucleotide away. The rearrangement joins TRBV6-5 to TRBJ1-6; no clear D. Germline-derived CDR1 and CDR2 are MNHEY and SVGAGI. The CDR3 sequence is 13 residues long. The CDR3 DNA sequence: TGTGCCAGCAGCCCTAAGCCGAATTCACCCCACCACTTT. Amino acids: CASSPKPNSPHHF.

This chain joins TRBV5-6 and TRBJ2-7; 10 positions agree with TRBD1. Germline loops: CDR1 SGHDT, CDR2 YYEEEE. The V segment lost 6 bases and the J segment 3 bases; nucleotides outside the gene matches: 9. The CDR3 is made up of 15 amino acids. CDR3 DNA: TGTGCCAGCAACACCGGACAGGGGGAACTCTACGAGCAGTACTTC. It translates to CASNTGQGELYEQYF.

Comment on this clonotype: One end of the junction is discordant with germline, which a read error may explain. This sequence joins TRBV11-2 and TRBJ2-3; D is unclear. Looked up from germline, CDR1 is SGHAT and CDR2 is FQNNGV. The length of the CDR3 is 13 residues. This chain's CDR3 is CAGNLDRGDTQDF. The CDR3 DNA is TGTGCCGGCAACTTAGATCGAGGAGATACGCAGGATTTT.

Comment on this clonotype: The junction shows a germline mismatch at one end, possibly a read error. V usage is TRBV29-1 and J usage is TRBJ2-5; perhaps D is TRBD1 or TRBD2 (5 bases each). Germline V gene data show CDR1 as SQVTM and CDR2 as ANQGSEA. The CDR3 runs 14 residues. This CDR3 reads CSVDFVGEGKTHYF. CDR3 sequence (DNA): TGCAGCGTTGATTTCGTGGGAGAGGGGAAGACCCATTACTTC.

This clonotype was detected many times. The chain recombines TRBV4-3 with TRBJ2-3; perhaps D is TRBD1 or TRBD2 (6 bases each). CDR1 is LGHNA and CDR2 is YSLEER in the germline V gene. The length of the CDR3 is 16 residues. V was pared by 3 bases and J by 2 bases, with 15 bases between. The CDR3 protein is CASSHRGPPHTDTQYF. The DNA of the CDR3 is TGCGCCAGCAGCCACCGGGGGCCCCCCCACACAGATACGCAGTATTTT.